This T cell receptor beta chain was sequenced during a study of cytomegalovirus exposure and HLA in healthy donors. Study conclusions and caveats: A later analysis showed TCR association rates differing by HLA locus, peaking at DRB1 and lowest at HLA-C.

Germline loops: CDR1 SGDLS, CDR2 YYNGEE. V lost 0 bases and J 7 bases, leaving 10 bases between the germline ends. The CDR3 is 14 amino acids. A multiplex PCR was run with 60 Vbeta primers and 13 Jbeta primers. The repertoire was sequenced with immunoSEQ multiplex PCR; TCRdb's copy has only in-frame clones and lacks some. This sample carries some 120,000 clones, with roughly 4% going to the ten biggest clones. About this clone: The target antigen is unknown.

The V call is TRBV9, the J call TRBJ2-2; TRBD2 is a possible D gene (5 bases). What was sequenced was PBMCs. The receptor comes from a man between 18 and 29 years old in good health and CMV-seronegative. The CDR3 spells CASSVDGESGELFF. The CDR3 nucleotides are TGTGCCAGCAGCGTAGACGGGGAAAGCGGGGAGCTGTTTTTT.